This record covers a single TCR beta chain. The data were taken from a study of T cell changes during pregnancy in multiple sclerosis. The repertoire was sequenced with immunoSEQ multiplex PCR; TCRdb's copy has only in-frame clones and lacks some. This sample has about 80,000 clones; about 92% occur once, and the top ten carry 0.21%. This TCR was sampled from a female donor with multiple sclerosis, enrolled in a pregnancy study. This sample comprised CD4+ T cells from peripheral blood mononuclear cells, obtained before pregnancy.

CDR3 coding DNA: TGCGCCAGCAGTGATGCAGGGGGCACAGATACGCAGTATTTT. It encodes CASSDAGGTDTQYF. The rearrangement uses TRBV10-2 and TRBJ2-3; D is perhaps TRBD1 (6 bases). The germline V gene has CDR1 WSHSY and CDR2 SAAADI. V lost 3 bases to trimming and J lost 1 base, with 8 bases between them. CDR3 length equals 14 residues.